The 17 T cell receptor delta chains in this list originate from one sample, sequenced in a study of gamma-delta chains in newborns, infants, children. TCRdb re-processed the reads via CATT. The repertoire has approximately 11,000 delta-chain clones, 8.5% to 9% of them found once; the top ten carry roughly 3.8%. The sequencing input was blood. These receptors all come from a child who was a newborn, infant or young child, either healthy, febrile or measles-vaccinated (not recorded which).

This sequence joins TRDV2 and TRDJ1, with D uncertain. The CDR3 covers 16 residues. Trimming removed 0 bases at V and 2 bases at J, with 15 bases between. Germline-derived CDR1 and CDR2 are GEAIGNYY and EKD. The CDR3 sequence is CACDTMYGPWTDKLIF. As DNA, the CDR3 is TGTGCCTGTGACACCATGTACGGCCCCTGGACCGATAAACTCATCTTT.

This chain links TRDV1 with TRDJ1; 8 positions match TRDD3. Unmatched junction bases numbered 22, after V lost 1 base and J lost 0 bases. The CDR3 loop spans 22 amino acids. Germline CDR1 reads TSWWSYY; CDR2 reads QGS. In DNA, the CDR3 is TGTGCTCTTGGGGAACCAAGGAGGCCCTACGGTGGGATACGCCGGTACACCGATAAACTCATCTTT. It codes for CALGEPRRPYGGIRRYTDKLIF.

The chain combines TRDV2 with TRDJ1; 9 bases map to TRDD3. Germline CDR1 is GEAIGNYY and CDR2 is EKD. The CDR3 is 17 residues long. V trimming: 1 base; J trimming: 3 bases; junction bases outside the gene matches: 11. CDR3 sequence reads: CACDTLGRGIPADKLIF. CDR3 coding DNA: TGTGCCTGTGACACTCTCGGTCGGGGGATACCGGCCGATAAACTCATCTTT.

This clone was seen only a few times. This sequence joins TRDV2 and TRDJ2; 9 nucleotides align to TRDD3. V was clipped by 3 bases and J by 0 bases; unmatched bases: 10. Germline loops: CDR1 GEAIGNYY, CDR2 EKD. CDR3 length: 18 residues. DNA for the CDR3: TGTGCCTGTGACCCCGTACTGGGGGACAAAGCTTTGACAGCACAACTCTTCTTT. The encoded protein is CACDPVLGDKALTAQLFF.

The sample holds a few counts of this clone. Mismatch with germline at one junction end may stem from a read error. J is TRDJ1 and V is TRDV2, with TRDD3 identical over 9 bases. CDR3 length: 17 residues. Germline lookup yields CDR1 GEAIGNYY and CDR2 EKD. The CDR3 region is CACDTPWLGDSTDKPIF. CDR3 DNA sequence: TGTGCCTGTGACACCCCCTGGCTGGGGGATTCGACCGATAAACCCATCTTT.

This clone was observed a handful of times. Its ends do not fully match the called genes, so a read error is possible. CDR3 nucleotides: TGTGCCTGCTTCATACTGGGGGATACGGCCGATAAACCCATCTTT. It yields the protein CACFILGDTADKPIF. The chain carries TRDV2 and TRDJ1; 13 bases agree with TRDD3. Germline V gene lookup returns CDR1 GEAIGNYY and CDR2 EKD. This CDR3 has 15 residues.

The sample holds a few counts of this clone. The chain couples TRDV2 to TRDJ1, with 7 bases matching TRDD3. The junction had 11 bases not matched to a gene; V was cut back by 3 bases and J by 2 bases. The germline V gene has CDR1 GEAIGNYY and CDR2 EKD. The CDR3 has 16 residues. The CDR3 nucleotides are TGTGCCTGTGACCTCCTATCTGGGGGTCCAACCGATAAACTCATCTTT. Amino acids: CACDLLSGGPTDKLIF.

The chain combines TRDV2 with TRDJ3; 8 bases line up with TRDD3. V shed 2 bases and J 0 bases; nucleotides not matched to a gene: 8. Germline-derived CDR1 and CDR2 are GEAIGNYY and EKD. The CDR3 is made up of 19 amino acids. In nucleotides, the CDR3 is TGTGCCTGTGACAACTGGGGGCGGCAAAGCTCCTGGGACACCCGACAGATGTTTTTC. As protein: CACDNWGRQSSWDTRQMFF.

V gene TRDV2 combines with J gene TRDJ1; no reliable D call. Per the germline V gene, CDR1 is GEAIGNYY and CDR2 is EKD. CDR3 size: 18 residues. The V end lost 1 base, the J end lost 0 bases, and 20 bases lay between the germline ends. The DNA for the CDR3 is TGTGCCTGTGACACGATAACCGATGCCTTGTACCACACCGATAAACTCATCTTT. Amino acids: CACDTITDALYHTDKLIF.

In this sample, this clone turned up a few times. The J gene is TRDJ3, the V gene TRDV2; 10 bases agree with TRDD3. CDR3 length: 25 residues. Trimming removed 0 bases from V and 0 bases from J; junction bases left unmatched: 22. Germline CDR1 GEAIGNYY, CDR2 EKD. The CDR3 spells CACDTVIWSSVLGDESSWDTRQMFF. CDR3 DNA sequence: TGTGCCTGTGACACCGTAATTTGGTCGTCCGTACTGGGGGATGAGAGCTCCTGGGACACCCGACAGATGTTTTTC.

This clone has more than one count but fewer than ten. A much larger clone differs by one base, so this may be a read error. Other DNA sequences in this sample translate to the same CDR3. The V gene is TRDV2, the J gene TRDJ2; TRDD3 aligns across 9 bases. Germline-derived CDR1 and CDR2 are GEAIGNYY and EKD. This CDR3 is built from 14 residues. V was pared by 2 bases and J by 5 bases, with 2 bases of the junction left unmatched. The CDR3 reads CACDILGDTAQLFF. The CDR3 DNA reads TGTGCCTGTGACATACTGGGGGACACAGCACAACTCTTCTTT.

The genes are TRDV2 and TRDJ1; 9 nucleotides align to TRDD3. The J gene was missing in TCRdb and was found by matching the end of the DNA to germline. Germline assignment: CDR1 GEAIGNYY and CDR2 EKD. V shed 5 bases, J shed 0 bases, and the junction held 12 bases outside the gene matches. The CDR3 spans 17 residues. The CDR3 sequence: CACAPVLGDPYTDKLIF. The CDR3 nucleotides read TGTGCCTGTGCCCCAGTACTGGGGGACCCGTACACCGATAAACTCATCTTT.

The chain recombines TRDV1 with TRDJ3, with 12 bases fitting TRDD3. This CDR3 spans 23 amino acids. The J segment lost 4 bases and the V segment lost 0 bases, leaving 16 bases of the junction unmatched. The V gene's germline CDR1 is TSWWSYY and CDR2 QGS. Here the CDR3 reads CALGELLPSPGGYGGWDTRQMFF. The CDR3 nucleotides are TGTGCTCTTGGGGAACTGTTACCTTCCCCTGGGGGATACGGAGGTTGGGACACCCGACAGATGTTTTTC.

This clone appeared a few times. The same CDR3 is also encoded by other DNA sequences in this sample. The chain combines TRDV2 with TRDJ1; the match to TRDD3 covers 7 bases. Trimming took 0 bases from V and 2 from J; bases not matched to a gene: 2. CDR3 size: 14 residues. Germline V gives CDR1 GEAIGNYY, CDR2 EKD. The CDR3 nucleotides are TGTGCCTGTGACACCTGGGGGACTACCGATAAACTCATCTTT. It is translated as CACDTWGTTDKLIF.

The J gene was identified as TRDJ1, and no V gene was called; the table calls TRDD3, which could not be checked here. The CDR3 length is 20 residues. The CDR3 spells CACDPAGRLGARVFFGKLIF. The CDR3 DNA sequence: TGTGCCTGTGACCCCGCCGGTAGATTGGGGGCCCGCGTTTTTTTTGGTAAACTCATCTTT.

CDR3 loop: CACDTLLREYADKLIF. CDR3 nucleotide sequence: TGTGCCTGTGACACCTTACTCCGGGAGTATGCCGATAAACTCATCTTT. The chain carries TRDV2 and TRDJ1; D not resolved. TCRdb leaves out the J gene; it was filled in here by matching the DNA to germline. Germline assignment: CDR1 GEAIGNYY and CDR2 EKD. The V and J ends lost 0 bases and 3 bases respectively, with 16 bases between them. This CDR3 comprises 16 residues.

V usage is TRDV2 and J usage is TRDJ1; 10 bases align to TRDD3. The CDR3 is 18 amino acids. Unmatched junction bases numbered 16, after V lost 0 bases and J lost 7 bases. Germline CDR1 reads GEAIGNYY; CDR2 reads EKD. The CDR3 coding sequence is TGTGCCTGTGACACCATCGGGGTACTGGGGGATCCGGAGGGTAAACTCATCTTT. This codes for CACDTIGVLGDPEGKLIF.